This T cell receptor (beta chain) came from a study of T cell responses to AZD1222 COVID-19 vaccine. Whole-study findings and limits: Vaccine-related CD4 TCRs covered spike, predominating at 160-218 and 743-854. Donors skewed white British and female; clonal diversity was possibly underestimated. Baseline testing showed seropositivity in only a handful of AZD1222 recipients.

Remarks on this clone: The antigen is undetermined.

J was trimmed by 3 bases and V by 3 bases; bases with no gene match: 5. Germline assignment: CDR1 GTSNPN and CDR2 SVGIG (reference sequence). The CDR3 totals 14 residues. Produced via immunoSEQ multiplex PCR; TCRdb's table is partial and in-frame only. This sample has some 150,000 clones, with 94% found just once. The sequenced sample was peripheral blood, obtained on day 0 of AZD1222 vaccination. This TCR came from an adult in good health. The rearrangement links TRBV30 to TRBJ1-2; 9 bases match TRBD1. The CDR3 spells CAWRPRDRDYGYTF. In nucleotides, the CDR3 is TGTGCCTGGAGGCCCCGGGACAGGGACTATGGCTACACCTTC.